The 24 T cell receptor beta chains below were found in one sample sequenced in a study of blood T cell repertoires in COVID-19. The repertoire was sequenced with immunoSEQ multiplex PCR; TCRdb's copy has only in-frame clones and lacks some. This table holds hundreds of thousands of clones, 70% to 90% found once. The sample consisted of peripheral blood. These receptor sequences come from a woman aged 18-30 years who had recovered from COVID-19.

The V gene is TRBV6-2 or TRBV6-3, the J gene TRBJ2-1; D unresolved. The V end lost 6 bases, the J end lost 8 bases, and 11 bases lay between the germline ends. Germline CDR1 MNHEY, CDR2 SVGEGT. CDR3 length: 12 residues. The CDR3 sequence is CASSPIAHEQFF. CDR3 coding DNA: TGTGCCAGCAGCCCCATAGCTCATGAGCAGTTCTTC.

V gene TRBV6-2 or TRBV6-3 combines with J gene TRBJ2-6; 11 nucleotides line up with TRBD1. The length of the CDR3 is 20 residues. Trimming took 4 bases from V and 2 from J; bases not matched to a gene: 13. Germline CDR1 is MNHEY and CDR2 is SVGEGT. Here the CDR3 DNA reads TGTGCCAGCAGTTTGTGGTTTTCCGGACAGGGGGCGACTGGGGCCAACGTCCTGACTTTC. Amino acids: CASSLWFSGQGATGANVLTF.

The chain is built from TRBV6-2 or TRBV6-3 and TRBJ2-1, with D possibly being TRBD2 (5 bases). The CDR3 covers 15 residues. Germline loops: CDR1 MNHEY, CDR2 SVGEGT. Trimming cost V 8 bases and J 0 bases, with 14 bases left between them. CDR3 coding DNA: TGTGCCAGCGGCCTGGCGGGCCGCTCCTACAATGAGCAGTTCTTC. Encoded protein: CASGLAGRSYNEQFF.

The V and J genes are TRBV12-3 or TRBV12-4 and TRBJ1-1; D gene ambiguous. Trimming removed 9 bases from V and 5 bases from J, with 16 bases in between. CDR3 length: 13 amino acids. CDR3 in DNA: TGTGCCAGTCTTGGAGGGTATCGGACTGAAGCTTTCTTT. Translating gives CASLGGYRTEAFF.

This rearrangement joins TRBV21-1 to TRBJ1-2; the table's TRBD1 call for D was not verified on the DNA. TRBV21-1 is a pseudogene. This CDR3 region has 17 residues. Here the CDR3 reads CASSKRGTARRLVGYTF. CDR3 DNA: TGTGCCAGCAGCAAACGAGGGACAGCGCGCCGGTTGGTAGGCTACACCTTC.

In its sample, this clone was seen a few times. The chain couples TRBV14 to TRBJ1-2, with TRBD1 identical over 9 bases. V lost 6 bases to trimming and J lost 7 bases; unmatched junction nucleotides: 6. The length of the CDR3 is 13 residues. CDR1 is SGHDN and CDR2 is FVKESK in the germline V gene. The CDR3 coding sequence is TGTGCCAGCAGTCGGACAGGGGATTCTGGCTACACCTTC. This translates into CASSRTGDSGYTF. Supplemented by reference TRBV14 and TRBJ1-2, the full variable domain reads EAGVTQFPSHSVIEKGQTVTLRCDPISGHDNLYWYRRVMGKEIKFLLHFVKESKQDESGMPNNRFLAERTGGTYSTLKVQPAELEDSGVYFCASSRTGDSGYTFGSGTRLTVV.

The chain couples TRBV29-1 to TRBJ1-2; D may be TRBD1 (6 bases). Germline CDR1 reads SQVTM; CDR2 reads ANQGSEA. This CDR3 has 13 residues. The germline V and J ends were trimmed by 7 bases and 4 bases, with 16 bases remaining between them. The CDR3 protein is CSGGGGAGYGYTF. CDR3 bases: TGCAGCGGCGGGGGGGGCGCGGGCTATGGCTACACCTTC.

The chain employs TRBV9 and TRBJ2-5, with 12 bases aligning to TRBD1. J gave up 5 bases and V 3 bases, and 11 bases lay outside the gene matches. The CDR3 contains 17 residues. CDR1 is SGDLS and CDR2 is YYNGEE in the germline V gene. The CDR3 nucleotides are TGTGCCAGCAGCGAACTAACCGGGACAGGGGGCCAGGAGACCCAGTACTTC. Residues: CASSELTGTGGQETQYF.

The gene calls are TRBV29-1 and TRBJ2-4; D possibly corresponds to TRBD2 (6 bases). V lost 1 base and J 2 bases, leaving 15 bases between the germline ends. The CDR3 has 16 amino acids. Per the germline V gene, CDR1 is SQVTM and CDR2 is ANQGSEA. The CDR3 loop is CSVEGVEGLPKNIQYF. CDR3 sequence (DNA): TGCAGCGTTGAAGGGGTGGAGGGGTTGCCCAAAAACATTCAGTACTTC.

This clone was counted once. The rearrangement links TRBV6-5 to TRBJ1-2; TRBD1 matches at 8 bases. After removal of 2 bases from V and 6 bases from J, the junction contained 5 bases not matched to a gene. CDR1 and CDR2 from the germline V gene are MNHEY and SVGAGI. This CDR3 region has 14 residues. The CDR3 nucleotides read TGTGCCAGCAGTTACCAGGGGGCCTCAAATGGCTACACCTTC. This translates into CASSYQGASNGYTF.

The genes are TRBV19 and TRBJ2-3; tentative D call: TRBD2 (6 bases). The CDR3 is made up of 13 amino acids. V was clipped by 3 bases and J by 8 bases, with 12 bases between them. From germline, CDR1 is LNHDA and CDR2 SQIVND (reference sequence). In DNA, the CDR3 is TGTGCCAGTAGTATGGAGGGCCACGGTACGCAGTATTTT. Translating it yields CASSMEGHGTQYF.

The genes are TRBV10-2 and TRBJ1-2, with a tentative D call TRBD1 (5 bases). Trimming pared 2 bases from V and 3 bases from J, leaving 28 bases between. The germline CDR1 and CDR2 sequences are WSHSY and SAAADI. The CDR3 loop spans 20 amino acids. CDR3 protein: CASSEGDGGEGLLVDYGYTF. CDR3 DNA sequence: TGCGCCAGCAGTGAGGGGGATGGAGGGGAAGGTCTGCTAGTTGACTATGGCTACACCTTC.

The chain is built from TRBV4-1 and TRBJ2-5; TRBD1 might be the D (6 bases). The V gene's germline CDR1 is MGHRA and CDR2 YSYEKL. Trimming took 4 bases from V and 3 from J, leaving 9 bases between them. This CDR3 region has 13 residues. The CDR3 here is CASSPQGKETQYF. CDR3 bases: TGCGCCAGCAGCCCTCAGGGGAAAGAGACCCAGTACTTC.

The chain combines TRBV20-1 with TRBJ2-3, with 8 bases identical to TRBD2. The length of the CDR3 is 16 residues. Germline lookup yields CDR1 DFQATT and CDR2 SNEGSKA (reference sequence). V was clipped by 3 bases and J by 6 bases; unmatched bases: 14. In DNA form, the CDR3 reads TGCAGTGCTAGTCTCCCCTTAGCGGGAAGATTGGATACGCAGTATTTT. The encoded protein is CSASLPLAGRLDTQYF.

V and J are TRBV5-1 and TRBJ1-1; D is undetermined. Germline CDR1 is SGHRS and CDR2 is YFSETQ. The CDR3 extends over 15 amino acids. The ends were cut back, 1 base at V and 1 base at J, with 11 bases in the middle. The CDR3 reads CASSLLGSSNTEAFF. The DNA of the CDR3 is TGCGCCAGCAGCTTGTTGGGCAGTTCGAACACTGAAGCTTTCTTT.

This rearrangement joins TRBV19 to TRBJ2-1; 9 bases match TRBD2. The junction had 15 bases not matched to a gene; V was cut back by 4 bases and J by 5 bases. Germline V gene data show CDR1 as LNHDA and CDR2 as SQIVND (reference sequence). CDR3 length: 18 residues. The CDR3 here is CASSRGLAGRGLDNEQFF. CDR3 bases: TGTGCCAGTAGTAGAGGCCTAGCGGGGAGGGGGTTGGACAATGAGCAGTTCTTC.

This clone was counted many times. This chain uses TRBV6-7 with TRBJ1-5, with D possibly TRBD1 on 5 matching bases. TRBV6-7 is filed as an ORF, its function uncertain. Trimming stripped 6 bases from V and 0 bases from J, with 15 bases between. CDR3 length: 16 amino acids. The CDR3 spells CASSPGLAYSNQPQHF. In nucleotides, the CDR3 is TGTGCCAGCAGCCCGGGACTCGCTTATAGCAATCAGCCCCAGCATTTT.

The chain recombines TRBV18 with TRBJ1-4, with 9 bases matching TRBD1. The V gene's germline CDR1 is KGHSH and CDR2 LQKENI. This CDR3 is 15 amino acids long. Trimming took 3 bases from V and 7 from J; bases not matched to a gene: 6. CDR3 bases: TGTGCCAGCTCACCGCCGGGACAGGGACGTGAAAAACTGTTTTTT. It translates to CASSPPGQGREKLFF.

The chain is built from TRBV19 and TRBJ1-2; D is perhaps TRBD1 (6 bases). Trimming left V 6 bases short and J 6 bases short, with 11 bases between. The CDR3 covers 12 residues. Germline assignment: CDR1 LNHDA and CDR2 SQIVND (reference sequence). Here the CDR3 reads CASRWGHHGYTF. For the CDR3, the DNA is TGTGCCAGTAGGTGGGGGCACCATGGCTACACCTTC.

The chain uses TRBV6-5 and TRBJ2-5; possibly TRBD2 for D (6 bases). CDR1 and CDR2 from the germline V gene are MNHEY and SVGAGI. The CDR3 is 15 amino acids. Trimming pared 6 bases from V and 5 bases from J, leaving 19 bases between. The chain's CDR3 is CASSHRGTVRETQYF. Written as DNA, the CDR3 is TGTGCCAGCAGCCACCGCGGGACTGTAAGGGAGACCCAGTACTTC.

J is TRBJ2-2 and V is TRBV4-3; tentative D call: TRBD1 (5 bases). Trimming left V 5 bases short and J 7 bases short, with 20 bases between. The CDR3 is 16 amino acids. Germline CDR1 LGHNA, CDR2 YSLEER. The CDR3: CASSEYSGYRGGELFF. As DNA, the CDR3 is TGCGCCAGCAGCGAATATTCAGGGTACCGAGGCGGGGAGCTGTTTTTT.

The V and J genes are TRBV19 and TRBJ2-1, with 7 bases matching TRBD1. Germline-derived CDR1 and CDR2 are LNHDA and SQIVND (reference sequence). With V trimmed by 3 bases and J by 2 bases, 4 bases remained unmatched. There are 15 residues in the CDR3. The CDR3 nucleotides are TGTGCCAGTAGTATGAGGCAGGGGGCCTACAATGAGCAGTTCTTC. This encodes CASSMRQGAYNEQFF.

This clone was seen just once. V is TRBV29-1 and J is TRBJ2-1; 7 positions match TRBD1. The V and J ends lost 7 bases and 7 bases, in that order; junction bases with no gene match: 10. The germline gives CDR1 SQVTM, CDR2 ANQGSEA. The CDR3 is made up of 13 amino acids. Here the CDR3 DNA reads TGCAGCGCAAGCCGGGACAGCAGAAATGAGCAGTTCTTC. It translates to CSASRDSRNEQFF.

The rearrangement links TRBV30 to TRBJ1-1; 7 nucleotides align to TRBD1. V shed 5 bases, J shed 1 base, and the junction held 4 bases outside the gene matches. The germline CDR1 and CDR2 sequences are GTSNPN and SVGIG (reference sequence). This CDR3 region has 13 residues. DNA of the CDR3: TGTGCCTGGTTGGGACAGAGGAACACTGAAGCTTTCTTT. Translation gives CAWLGQRNTEAFF.